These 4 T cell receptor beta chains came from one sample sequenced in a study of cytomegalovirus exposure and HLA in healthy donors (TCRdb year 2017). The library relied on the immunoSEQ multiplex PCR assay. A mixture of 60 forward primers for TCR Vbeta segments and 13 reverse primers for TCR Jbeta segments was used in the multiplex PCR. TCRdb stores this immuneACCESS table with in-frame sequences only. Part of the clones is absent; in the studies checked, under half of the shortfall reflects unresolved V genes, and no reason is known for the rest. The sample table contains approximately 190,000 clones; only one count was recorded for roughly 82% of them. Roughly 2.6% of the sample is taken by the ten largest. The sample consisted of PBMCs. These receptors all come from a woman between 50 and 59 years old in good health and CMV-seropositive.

This CDR3 reads CASSKGQHNQPQHF. For the CDR3, the DNA is TGTGCCAGCAGCAAGGGACAGCACAATCAGCCCCAGCATTTT. The V call is TRBV5-5, the J call TRBJ1-5; 7 nucleotides line up with TRBD1. V trimming: 4 bases; J trimming: 3 bases; junction bases outside the gene matches: 4. CDR1 SGHKS and CDR2 YYEKEE come from the germline V gene (reference sequence). The CDR3 contains 14 residues.

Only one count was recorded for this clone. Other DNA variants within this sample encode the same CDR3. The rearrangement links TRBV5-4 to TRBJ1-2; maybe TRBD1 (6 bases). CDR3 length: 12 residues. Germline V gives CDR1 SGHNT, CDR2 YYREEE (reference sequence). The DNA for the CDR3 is TGTGCTAGCTTCGGCAGGGGCTATGGCTACACCTTC. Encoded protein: CASFGRGYGYTF.

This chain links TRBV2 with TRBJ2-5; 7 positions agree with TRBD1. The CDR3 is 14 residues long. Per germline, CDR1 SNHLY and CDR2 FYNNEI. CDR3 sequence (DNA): TGTGCAGTCCGACAGGGCGTCCTTGGGGGGACCCAGTACTTC. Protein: CAVRQGVLGGTQYF.

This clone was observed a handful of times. The CDR3: CASSQSARWNTEAFF. The CDR3 coding sequence is TGCGCCAGCAGCCAATCCGCTAGATGGAACACTGAAGCTTTCTTT. This chain joins TRBV4-3 and TRBJ1-1; D is undetermined. The V gene lost 2 bases and the J gene lost 1 base, with 11 bases spanning the gap. The CDR3 length is 15 residues. Germline V gene lookup returns CDR1 LGHNA and CDR2 YSLEER.